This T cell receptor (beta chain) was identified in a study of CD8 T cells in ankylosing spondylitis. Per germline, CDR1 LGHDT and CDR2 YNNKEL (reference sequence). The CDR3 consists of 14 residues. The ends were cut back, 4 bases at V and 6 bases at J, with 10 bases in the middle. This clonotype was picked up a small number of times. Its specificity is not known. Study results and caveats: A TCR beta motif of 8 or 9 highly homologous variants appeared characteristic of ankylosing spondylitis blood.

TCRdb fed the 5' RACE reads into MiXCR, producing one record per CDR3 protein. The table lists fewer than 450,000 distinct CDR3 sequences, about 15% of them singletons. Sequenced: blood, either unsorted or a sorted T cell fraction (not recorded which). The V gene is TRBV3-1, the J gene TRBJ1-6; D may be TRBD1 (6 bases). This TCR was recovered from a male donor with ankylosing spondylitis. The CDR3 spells CASSLGQINSPLHF. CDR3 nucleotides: TGTGCCAGCAGCCTCGGACAGATTAATTCACCCCTCCACTTT.